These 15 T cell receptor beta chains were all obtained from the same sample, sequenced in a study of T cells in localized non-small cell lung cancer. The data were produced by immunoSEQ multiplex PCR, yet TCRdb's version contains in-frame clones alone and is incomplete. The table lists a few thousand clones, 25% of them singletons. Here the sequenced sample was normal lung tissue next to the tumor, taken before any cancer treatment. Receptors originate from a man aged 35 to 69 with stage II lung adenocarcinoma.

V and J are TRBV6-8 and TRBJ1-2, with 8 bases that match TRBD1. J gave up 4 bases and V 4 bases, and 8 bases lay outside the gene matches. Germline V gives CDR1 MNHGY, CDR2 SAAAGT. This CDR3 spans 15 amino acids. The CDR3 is CASSSTGGSVYGYTF. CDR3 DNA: TGTGCCAGCAGTTCAACAGGGGGTTCAGTCTATGGCTACACCTTC.

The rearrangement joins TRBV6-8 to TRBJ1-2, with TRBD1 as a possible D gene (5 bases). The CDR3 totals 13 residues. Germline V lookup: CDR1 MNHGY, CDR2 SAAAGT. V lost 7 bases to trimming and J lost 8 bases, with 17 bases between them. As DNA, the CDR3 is TGTGCCAGCACCGGGACGGCGCTCCGGGGCTACACCTTC. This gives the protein CASTGTALRGYTF.

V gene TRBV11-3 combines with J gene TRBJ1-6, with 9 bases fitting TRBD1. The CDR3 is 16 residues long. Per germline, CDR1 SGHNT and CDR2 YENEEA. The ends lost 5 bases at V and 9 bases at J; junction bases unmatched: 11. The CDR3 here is CASSPPGQGGSSPLHF. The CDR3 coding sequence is TGTGCCAGCAGCCCTCCGGGACAGGGCGGTAGTTCACCCCTCCACTTT.

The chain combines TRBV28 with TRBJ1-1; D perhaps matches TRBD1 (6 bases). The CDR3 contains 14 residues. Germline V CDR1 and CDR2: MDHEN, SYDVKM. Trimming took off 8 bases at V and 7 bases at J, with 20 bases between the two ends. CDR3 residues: CASQRGGPGNEAFF. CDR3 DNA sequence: TGTGCCAGCCAGCGTGGGGGGCCGGGTAATGAAGCTTTCTTT.

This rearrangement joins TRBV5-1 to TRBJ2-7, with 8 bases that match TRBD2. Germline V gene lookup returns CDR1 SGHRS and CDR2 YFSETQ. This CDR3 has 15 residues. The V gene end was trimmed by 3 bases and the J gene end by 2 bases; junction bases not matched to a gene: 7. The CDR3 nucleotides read TGCGCCAGCAGCTCCGCAGCGGGGGATCCCTACGAGCAGTACTTC. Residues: CASSSAAGDPYEQYF.

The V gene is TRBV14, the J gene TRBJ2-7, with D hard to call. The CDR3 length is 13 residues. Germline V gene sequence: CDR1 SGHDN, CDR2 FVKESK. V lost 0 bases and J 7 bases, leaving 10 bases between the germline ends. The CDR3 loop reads CASSQDLVGEQYF. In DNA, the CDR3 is TGTGCCAGCAGCCAAGATCTAGTCGGAGAGCAGTACTTC.

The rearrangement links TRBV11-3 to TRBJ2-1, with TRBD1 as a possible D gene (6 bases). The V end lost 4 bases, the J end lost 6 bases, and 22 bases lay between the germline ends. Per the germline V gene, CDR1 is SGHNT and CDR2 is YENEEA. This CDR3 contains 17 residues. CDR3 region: CASSWGPGQGSGNEQFF. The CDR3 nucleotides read TGTGCCAGCAGCTGGGGCCCGGGGCAGGGGTCCGGCAATGAGCAGTTCTTC.

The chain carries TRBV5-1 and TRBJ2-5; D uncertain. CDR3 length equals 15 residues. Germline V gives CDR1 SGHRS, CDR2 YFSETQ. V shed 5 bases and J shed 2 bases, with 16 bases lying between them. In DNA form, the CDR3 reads TGCGCCAGCAGTTCGGACCTCACCCTACAAGAGACCCAGTACTTC. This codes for CASSSDLTLQETQYF.

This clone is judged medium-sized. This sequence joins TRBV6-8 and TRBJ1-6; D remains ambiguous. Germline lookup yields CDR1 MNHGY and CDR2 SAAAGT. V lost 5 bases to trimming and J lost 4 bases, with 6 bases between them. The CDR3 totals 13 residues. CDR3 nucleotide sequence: TGTGCCAGCAGTGGGCCTTATAATTCACCCCTCCACTTT. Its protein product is CASSGPYNSPLHF.

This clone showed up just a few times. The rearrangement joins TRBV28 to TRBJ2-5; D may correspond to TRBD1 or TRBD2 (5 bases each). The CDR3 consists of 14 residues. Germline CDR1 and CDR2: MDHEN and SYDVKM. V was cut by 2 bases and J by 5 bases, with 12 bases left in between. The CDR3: CASSLIGALETQYF. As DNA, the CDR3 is TGTGCCAGCAGTTTAATCGGGGCGTTGGAGACCCAGTACTTC.

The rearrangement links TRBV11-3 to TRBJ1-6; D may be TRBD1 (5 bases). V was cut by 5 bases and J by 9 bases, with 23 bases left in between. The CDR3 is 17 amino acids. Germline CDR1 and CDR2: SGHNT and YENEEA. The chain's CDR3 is CASSPRSAGQTTSPLHF. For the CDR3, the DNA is TGTGCCAGCAGCCCCCGTTCGGCAGGGCAGACTACTTCACCCCTCCACTTT.

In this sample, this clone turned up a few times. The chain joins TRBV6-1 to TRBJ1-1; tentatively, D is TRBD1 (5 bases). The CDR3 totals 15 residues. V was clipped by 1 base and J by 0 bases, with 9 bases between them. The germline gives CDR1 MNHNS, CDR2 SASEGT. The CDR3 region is CASSEGGLLNTEAFF. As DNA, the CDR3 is TGTGCCAGCAGTGAAGGGGGCCTATTGAACACTGAAGCTTTCTTT.

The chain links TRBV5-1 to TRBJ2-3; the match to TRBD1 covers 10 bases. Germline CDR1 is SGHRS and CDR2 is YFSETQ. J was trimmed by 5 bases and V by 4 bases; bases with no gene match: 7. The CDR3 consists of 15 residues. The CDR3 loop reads CASSLDRGRGDTQYF. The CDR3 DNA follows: TGCGCCAGCAGCCTTGACAGGGGGCGCGGAGATACGCAGTATTTT. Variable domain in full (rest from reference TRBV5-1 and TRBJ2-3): KAGVTQTPRYLIKTRGQQVTLSCSPISGHRSVSWYQQTPGQGLQFLFEYFSETQRNKGNFPGRFSGRQFSNSRSEMNVSTLELGDSALYLCASSLDRGRGDTQYFGPGTRLTVL.

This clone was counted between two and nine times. The CDR3 spells CASSSRRGAKAYGYTF. The CDR3 DNA reads TGTGCCAGCAGCTCTCGTCGGGGGGCGAAGGCCTATGGCTACACCTTC. The rearrangement uses TRBV11-3 and TRBJ1-2; possible D gene TRBD1, 6 bases. V gave up 4 bases and J gave up 4 bases, with 19 bases separating them. Germline CDR1 SGHNT, CDR2 YENEEA. The CDR3 is 16 residues long.

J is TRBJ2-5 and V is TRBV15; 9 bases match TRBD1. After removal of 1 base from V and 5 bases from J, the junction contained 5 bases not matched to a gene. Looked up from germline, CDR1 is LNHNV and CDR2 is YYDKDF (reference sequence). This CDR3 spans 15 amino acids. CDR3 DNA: TGTGCCACCAGCAGAGTTCCCGGGACAGGGGAGACCCAGTACTTC. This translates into CATSRVPGTGETQYF. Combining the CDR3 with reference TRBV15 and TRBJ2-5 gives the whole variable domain DAMVIQNPRYQVTQFGKPVTLSCSQTLNHNVMYWYQQKSSQAPKLLFHYYDKDFNNEADTPDNFQSRRPNTSFCFLDIRSPGLGDTAMYLCATSRVPGTGETQYFGPGTRLLVL.